Shown below are 3 T cell receptor beta chains from a single sample sequenced in a study of blood T cell repertoires in COVID-19. The method was immunoSEQ multiplex PCR; TCRdb's version includes in-frame clones alone and lacks a portion of them. This table holds approximately 350,000 clones, about 88% found once. The sample taken for sequencing was PBMCs or T cells enriched from blood (not recorded which). The receptors originated from a woman aged 30 to 39 who had recovered from COVID-19.

The genes are TRBV5-5 and TRBJ2-7; 9 bases line up with TRBD2. V was pared by 0 bases and J by 4 bases, with 8 bases of the junction left unmatched. CDR1 and CDR2 (germline): SGHKS, YYEKEE (reference sequence). This CDR3 is built from 16 residues. The CDR3 DNA reads TGTGCCAGCAGCTTGGTTGGGTCCGCGGGGGGGTACGAGCAGTACTTC. It encodes CASSLVGSAGGYEQYF.

The gene calls are TRBV7-8 and TRBJ1-4; TRBD1 agrees at 10 bases. The CDR3 runs 15 residues. Germline V CDR1 and CDR2: SGHVS, FQNEAQ. The V and J ends lost 5 bases and 8 bases, in that order; junction bases with no gene match: 8. The chain's CDR3 is CASSVTGTGAEKLFF. CDR3 nucleotides: TGTGCCAGCAGCGTGACCGGGACAGGGGCCGAAAAACTGTTTTTT.

The chain combines TRBV6-5 with TRBJ1-6; unclear D gene. The V gene's germline CDR1 is MNHEY and CDR2 SVGAGI. This CDR3 has 14 amino acids. Trimming removed 0 bases from V and 6 bases from J, with 6 bases in between. The CDR3 DNA reads TGTGCCAGCAGTTACTCGAGCCGTAATTCACCCCTCCACTTT. Protein: CASSYSSRNSPLHF.